This T cell receptor (beta chain) was sequenced during a study of T cells in Graves' hyperthyroidism and ophthalmopathy. Study-level information: Staff took peripheral blood when the initial diagnosis was made, before any treatment began. Regarding the study as a whole: Most expanded thyroid clonotypes above 0.001 also appeared in blood.

Germline V gene lookup returns CDR1 SGHAT and CDR2 FQDESV (reference sequence). This CDR3 spans 14 amino acids. V gave up 1 base and J gave up 0 bases, with 4 bases separating them. Patients were excluded because of uncontrolled infection, other autoimmune disease, pregnancy or lactation. This sample holds PBMCs from 8.5 to 10 ml fresh peripheral blood. This clonotype appeared many times. Its antigen is undetermined. The CDR3 regions of TCR beta were amplified from RNA transcripts. HTBI primers were employed in a first-round RT-PCR of the TCR CDR3. TCRdb called the multiplex PCR reads again in MiXCR, with one record for every CDR3 protein. The sample holds roughly 240,000 distinct CDR3 sequences, about a sixth seen once.

The chain links TRBV11-1 to TRBJ2-1; no firm D call. Sequencing used blood. This TCR derives from a woman younger than 30 with Graves' ophthalmopathy. CDR3 sequence: CASSLVVSYNEQFF. CDR3 DNA sequence: TGTGCCAGCAGCTTAGTGGTCTCCTACAATGAGCAGTTCTTC.